The entry below describes one TCR beta chain. The record originates from a study of blood T cell repertoires in COVID-19. This CDR3 contains 15 residues. After removal of 8 bases from V and 5 bases from J, the junction contained 10 bases not matched to a gene. CDR1 is SGHTA, CDR2 FQGNSA, per germline. In the original processing: Amplified reference gene primers provided the basis for estimating nucleated cell counts. The method was immunoSEQ multiplex PCR; TCRdb's version includes in-frame clones alone and lacks a portion of them. V, J and clone size are those of that table, while D and trimming were read from the DNA. The sample includes some 310,000 clones, around 87% seen only once; the top ten take 1%.

This rearrangement joins TRBV7-2 to TRBJ2-5; 11 bases map to TRBD2. The source material was peripheral blood. The source of this sequence is a man between 45 and 60 years old with active or convalescent COVID-19. CDR3 nucleotides: TGTGCCAGCCGGCTAGCGGGGGGCCCCCGGGAGACCCAGTACTTC. This translates into CASRLAGGPRETQYF.